This T cell receptor (beta chain) was captured by sequencing in a study of blood T cells in healthy people across ages. This clonotype was seen only a few times. Together with a sample-barcoded 5' primer, a J-beta primer mix was included in a second PCR lasting 7 to 11 cycles. A single record per CDR3 protein comes from TCRdb applying MiXCR to the 5' RACE reads. The data contain over 600,000 distinct CDR3 sequences, 56% of them singletons. V was pared by 5 bases and J by 6 bases, with 11 bases between. CDR3 length: 12 residues. CDR1 is SGHTA and CDR2 is FQGNSA in the germline V gene. The gene calls are TRBV7-2 and TRBJ2-7; tentatively, D is TRBD1 or TRBD2 (5 bases each). The source of this sequence is a middle-aged man in good health. Sequencing was performed on blood. CDR3 region: CASSMGVVEQYF. CDR3 DNA sequence: TGTGCCAGCAGCATGGGGGTAGTCGAGCAGTACTTC.